Reported below is one T cell receptor beta chain. Its antigen is undetermined. This record comes from a study of shared clonotypes between healthy human individuals. Overall study context: The cohort comprised a couple of women and a few men. Their ages spanned 18 to 49 years.

The study's findings and limits: The sole specimen, blood, was sampled, and tissue repertoires likely differ.

Donors were Caucasian adults residing in Nashville, Tennessee, USA. Repertoires were generated with immunoSEQ multiplex PCR, while TCRdb's copy carries only in-frame clones and drops some. In the table there are roughly 510,000 clones, approximately 79% of which are singletons. V was cut by 0 bases and J by 5 bases, with 26 bases left in between. Germline V gene sequence: CDR1 SGHRS, CDR2 YFSETQ. The CDR3 length is 19 residues. The clonotype was recovered from a middle-aged woman in good health. Some clones in this sample may be carry-over from other donors' samples. V is TRBV5-1 and J is TRBJ1-1; D uncertain. Sequenced: PBMCs. The CDR3 nucleotides read TGCGCCAGCAGCTTGGCGACACGGGTCGGGGTGAGGAGGTTAACTGAAGCTTTCTTT. Amino acids: CASSLATRVGVRRLTEAFF. Combining the CDR3 with reference TRBV5-1 and TRBJ1-1 gives the whole variable domain KAGVTQTPRYLIKTRGQQVTLSCSPISGHRSVSWYQQTPGQGLQFLFEYFSETQRNKGNFPGRFSGRQFSNSRSEMNVSTLELGDSALYLCASSLATRVGVRRLTEAFFGQGTRLTVV.